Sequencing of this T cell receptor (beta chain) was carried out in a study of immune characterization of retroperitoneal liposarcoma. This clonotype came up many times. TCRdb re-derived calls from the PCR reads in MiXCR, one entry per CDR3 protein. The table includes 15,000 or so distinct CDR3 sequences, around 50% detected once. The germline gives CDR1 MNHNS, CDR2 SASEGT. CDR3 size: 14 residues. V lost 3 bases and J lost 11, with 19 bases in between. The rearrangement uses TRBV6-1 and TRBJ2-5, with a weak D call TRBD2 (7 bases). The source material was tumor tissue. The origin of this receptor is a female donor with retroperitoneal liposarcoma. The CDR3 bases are TGTGCCAGCAGTGATCGGGGGGCCAGCGTTAAGCAGTACTTC. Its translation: CASSDRGASVKQYF.